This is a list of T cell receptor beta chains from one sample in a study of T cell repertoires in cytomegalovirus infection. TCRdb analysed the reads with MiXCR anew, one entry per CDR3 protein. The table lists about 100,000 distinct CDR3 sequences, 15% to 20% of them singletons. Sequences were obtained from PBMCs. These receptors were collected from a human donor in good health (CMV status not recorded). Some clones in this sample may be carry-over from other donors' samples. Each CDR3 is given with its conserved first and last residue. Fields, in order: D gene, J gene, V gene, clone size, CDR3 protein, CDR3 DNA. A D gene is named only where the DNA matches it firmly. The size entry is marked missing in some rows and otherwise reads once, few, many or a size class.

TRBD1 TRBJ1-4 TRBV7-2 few CASSPSGTGYEKLFF TGTGCCAGCAGCCCCTCCGGGACAGGGTATGAAAAACTGTTTTTT
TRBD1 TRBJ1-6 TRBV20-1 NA CSARKGQNNSPLHF TGCAGTGCTAGAAAGGGACAGAATAATTCACCCCTCCACTTT
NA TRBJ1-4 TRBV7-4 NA CASSPLYEKLFF TGTGCCAGCAGCCCGTTATACGAAAAACTGTTTTTT
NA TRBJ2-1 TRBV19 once CASSILGGGDEQFF TGTGCCAGTAGTATATTAGGGGGGGGGGATGAGCAGTTCTTC
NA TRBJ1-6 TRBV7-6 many CASSSIITTAGRHSPLHF TGTGCCAGCAGCTCGATAATCACCACGGCAGGGAGACATTCACCCCTCCACTTT
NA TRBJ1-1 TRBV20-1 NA CSARDYVAMNTEAFF TGCAGTGCTAGAGATTACGTCGCAATGAACACTGAAGCTTTCTTT
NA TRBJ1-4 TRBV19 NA CASSPLPVEKLFF TGTGCCAGTAGTCCCCTGCCGGTGGAAAAACTGTTTTTT
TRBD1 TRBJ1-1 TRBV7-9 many CASSLGDRATNTEAFF TGTGCCAGCAGCTTAGGGGACAGGGCTACGAACACTGAAGCTTTCTTT
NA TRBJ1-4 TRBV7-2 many CASSREPQGNEKLFF TGTGCCAGCAGCCGGGAACCGCAGGGTAATGAAAAACTGTTTTTT
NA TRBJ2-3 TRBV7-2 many CASSSLPDTQYF TGTGCCAGCAGCTCCCTTCCAGATACGCAGTATTTT
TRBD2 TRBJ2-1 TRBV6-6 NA CASRGVAGGGQFF TGTGCCAGCAGGGGCGTAGCGGGGGGGGGGCAGTTCTTC
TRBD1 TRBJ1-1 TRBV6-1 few CASRPGQQNGEAFF TGTGCCAGCAGGCCGGGACAGCAGAACGGTGAAGCTTTCTTT
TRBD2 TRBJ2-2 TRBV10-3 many CAITAGGGSQNTGELFF TGTGCCATCACCGCGGGAGGGGGATCCCAGAACACCGGGGAGCTGTTTTTT
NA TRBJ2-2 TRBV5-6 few CASNQGQRAGELFF TGTGCCAGCAACCAGGGTCAGAGAGCCGGGGAGCTGTTTTTT
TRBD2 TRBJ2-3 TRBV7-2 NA CASSFNGGAGDTQYF TGTGCCAGCAGCTTCAACGGGGGGGCAGGCGATACGCAGTATTTT
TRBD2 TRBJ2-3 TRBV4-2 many CASRETSGVTDTQYF TGTGCCAGCAGGGAGACTAGCGGGGTAACAGATACGCAGTATTTT
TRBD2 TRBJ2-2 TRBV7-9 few CASSLAAGVNTGELFF TGTGCCAGCAGCTTAGCTGCGGGGGTCAACACCGGGGAGCTGTTTTTT
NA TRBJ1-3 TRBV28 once CASSSRERSGNTIYF TGTGCCAGCAGCTCCAGGGAACGCTCTGGAAACACCATATATTTT
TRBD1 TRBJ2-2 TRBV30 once CAWNHRGTGELFF TGTGCCTGGAATCACAGGGGAACCGGGGAGCTGTTTTTT
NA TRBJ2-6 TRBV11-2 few CASSLVQSSGANVLTF TGTGCCAGCAGCTTAGTTCAGAGCTCTGGGGCCAACGTCCTGACTTTC
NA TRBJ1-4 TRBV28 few CASSRDRLFF TGTGCCAGCAGCCGGGATAGACTGTTTTTT
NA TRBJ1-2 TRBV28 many CASSLDGGVHYGYTF TGTGCCAGCAGTTTAGACGGAGGAGTACACTATGGCTACACCTTC
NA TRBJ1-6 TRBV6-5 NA CASSYLGEETPLHF TGTGCCAGCAGTTACTTGGGAGAAGAGACACCCCTCCACTTT
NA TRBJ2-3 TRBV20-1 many CSAFNTDTQYF TGCAGTGCTTTCAACACAGATACGCAGTATTTT
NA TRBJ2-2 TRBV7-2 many CASSLQGSNTGELFF TGTGCCAGCAGCCTACAGGGATCCAACACCGGGGAGCTGTTTTTT
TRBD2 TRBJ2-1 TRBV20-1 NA CSASPSGSYNEQFF TGCAGTGCTAGTCCTAGCGGCTCCTACAATGAGCAGTTCTTC
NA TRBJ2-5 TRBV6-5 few CASSYFSQETQYF TGTGCCAGCAGTTACTTCTCACAGGAGACCCAGTACTTC
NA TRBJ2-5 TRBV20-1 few CSASLGPVETQYF TGCAGTGCTAGTCTCGGACCGGTGGAGACCCAGTACTTC
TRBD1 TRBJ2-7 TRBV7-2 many CASSQQGQGLYEQYF TGTGCCAGCAGCCAGCAGGGACAGGGTTTATACGAGCAGTACTTC
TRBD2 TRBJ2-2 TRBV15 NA CATSRVLAGRELFF TGTGCCACCAGCAGAGTCTTAGCGGGCAGGGAGCTGTTTTTT
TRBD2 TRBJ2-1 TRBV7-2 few CASSLSGGGGKEQFF TGTGCCAGCAGCTTATCCGGGGGGGGGGGTAAGGAGCAGTTCTTC
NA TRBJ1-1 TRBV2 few CASSEGGWAEAFF TGTGCCAGCAGTGAGGGGGGATGGGCTGAAGCTTTCTTT
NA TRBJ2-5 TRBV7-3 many CASSLGGGIGTQYF TGTGCCAGCAGCCTTGGGGGGGGCATTGGGACCCAGTACTTC
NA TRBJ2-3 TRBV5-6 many CASSLGRKAADTQYF TGTGCCAGCAGCTTGGGGCGAAAGGCAGCAGATACGCAGTATTTT
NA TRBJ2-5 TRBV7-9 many CASSRGLKETQYF TGTGCCAGCAGCAGGGGACTGAAAGAGACCCAGTACTTC
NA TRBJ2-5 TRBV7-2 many CASSLLLEKTQYF TGTGCCAGCAGCTTATTATTAGAGAAGACCCAGTACTTC
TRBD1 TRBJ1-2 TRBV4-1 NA CASSQSLGTGDFYDYGYTF TGCGCCAGCAGCCAAAGTCTCGGGACAGGGGATTTTTACGACTATGGCTACACCTTC
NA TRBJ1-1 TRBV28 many CASSSVWTEAFF TGTGCCAGCAGTTCCGTATGGACTGAAGCTTTCTTT
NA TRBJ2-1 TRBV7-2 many CASIQYDEQFF TGTGCCAGCATACAGTACGATGAGCAGTTCTTC
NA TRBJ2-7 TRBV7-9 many CASSPPWSSYEQYF TGTGCCAGCAGCCCCCCCTGGAGCTCCTACGAGCAGTACTTC
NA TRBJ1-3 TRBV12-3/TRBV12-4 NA CASSLLGIGNTIYF TGTGCCAGCAGTTTACTGGGTATTGGAAACACCATATATTTT
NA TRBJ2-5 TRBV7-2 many CASSPGTFPRQETQYF TGTGCCAGCAGCCCCGGAACCTTCCCCAGACAAGAGACCCAGTACTTC
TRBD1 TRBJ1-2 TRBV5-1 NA CASSWGQSDSGYTF TGCGCCAGCAGCTGGGGACAGAGCGATTCTGGCTACACCTTC
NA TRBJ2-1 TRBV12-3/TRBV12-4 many CASSSGGRSYNEQFF TGTGCCAGCTCCTCTGGGGGCCGCTCCTACAATGAGCAGTTCTTC
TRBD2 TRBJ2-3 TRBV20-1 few CRALAGDFTDTQYF TGCAGAGCACTAGCGGGGGACTTCACAGATACGCAGTATTTT
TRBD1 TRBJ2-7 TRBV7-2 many CASSLAVNTGVEQYF TGTGCCAGCAGCTTAGCGGTGAACACAGGGGTCGAGCAGTACTTC
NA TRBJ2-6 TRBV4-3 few CASSQDPGGAGANVLTF TGCGCCAGCAGCCAAGATCCCGGGGGAGCTGGGGCCAACGTCCTGACTTTC
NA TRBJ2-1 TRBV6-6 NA CASSYSEAIRSYNEQFF TGTGCCAGCAGTTACTCGGAAGCCATACGCTCCTACAATGAGCAGTTCTTC
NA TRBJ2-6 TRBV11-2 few CASSLRPGAGANVLTF TGTGCCAGCAGCTTACGGCCCGGGGCCGGGGCCAACGTCCTGACTTTC
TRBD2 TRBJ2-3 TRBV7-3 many CASSKTSGETDTQYF TGTGCCAGCAGCAAGACTAGCGGGGAAACAGATACGCAGTATTTT
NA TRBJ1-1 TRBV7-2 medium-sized CASSLGIGTGEAFF TGTGCCAGCAGCTTAGGCATTGGCACGGGTGAAGCTTTCTTT
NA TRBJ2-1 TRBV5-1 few CASSFGGLSGDEQFF TGCGCCAGCAGCTTCGGGGGGCTGTCCGGGGATGAGCAGTTCTTC
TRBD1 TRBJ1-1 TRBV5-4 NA CASSSTRTGSWAEAFF TGTGCCAGCAGTTCTACCCGGACAGGTAGCTGGGCTGAAGCTTTCTTT
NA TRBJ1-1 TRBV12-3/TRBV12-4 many CASSLGVASFF TGTGCCAGCAGTTTAGGGGTAGCATCTTTCTTT
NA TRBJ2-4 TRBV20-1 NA CSARDLGKLAKNIQYF TGCAGTGCTAGAGATCTAGGGAAGCTAGCCAAAAACATTCAGTACTTC
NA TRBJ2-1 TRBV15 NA CATSRDQQGANEQFF TGTGCCACCAGCAGAGATCAACAGGGAGCAAATGAGCAGTTCTTC
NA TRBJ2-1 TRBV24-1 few CATSDSPFYSYNEQFF TGTGCCACCAGTGATAGTCCTTTTTACTCCTACAATGAGCAGTTCTTC
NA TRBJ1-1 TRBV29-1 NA CSAVGEAITEAFF TGCAGCGCTGTGGGGGAGGCCATCACTGAAGCTTTCTTT